The 20 T cell receptor beta chains presented below share a single source sample, sequenced in a study of blood T cell repertoires in COVID-19. Here immunoSEQ multiplex PCR was the method, and the copy in TCRdb shows in-frame clones only, minus some. The table lists 88,000 or so clones, 85% of them singletons, with 3.8% in the top ten. Material for sequencing was peripheral blood. Receptors originate from a man aged 55 to 70 with acute or convalescent COVID-19.

This clone was detected only once. The rearrangement links TRBV4-3 to TRBJ1-2, with D possibly TRBD1 on 6 matching bases. The CDR3 is 15 residues long. Germline loops: CDR1 LGHNA, CDR2 YSLEER. Trimming stripped 1 base from V and 0 bases from J, with 9 bases between. In DNA, the CDR3 is TGCGCCAGCAGCCAAGGAAGGGGGTCTAACTATGGCTACACCTTC. Amino acids: CASSQGRGSNYGYTF.

The rearrangement uses TRBV19 and TRBJ2-1; D perhaps matches TRBD1 (6 bases). Trimming took off 4 bases at V and 0 bases at J, with 28 bases between the two ends. The CDR3 runs 21 residues. Germline V lookup: CDR1 LNHDA, CDR2 SQIVND (reference sequence). In DNA form, the CDR3 reads TGTGCCAGTAGTAGGTCAGCCACAGGGAGACAGTTTCTGAGCTCCTACAATGAGCAGTTCTTC. It encodes CASSRSATGRQFLSSYNEQFF.

Comments on this clone: Compared with germline, one end of the junction differs, possibly owing to a read error. The chain joins TRBV19 to TRBJ1-1, with TRBD1 identical over 12 bases. The germline V gene has CDR1 LNHDA and CDR2 SQIVND (reference sequence). CDR3 size: 12 residues. For the CDR3, the DNA is TGTGCCAGTAGTCCTGGGACAGGGGGCAGGCTTTTT. This encodes CASSPGTGGRLF.

This clone was detected only once. CDR3 coding DNA: TGTGCCAGCAGCTCGACAGGACGCACAGATACGCAGTATTTT. It encodes CASSSTGRTDTQYF. The V and J genes are TRBV5-4 and TRBJ2-3, with D perhaps TRBD1 (6 bases). V dropped 3 bases and J dropped 1 base, with 9 bases sitting between them. The CDR3 contains 14 residues. Germline CDR1 and CDR2: SGHNT and YYREEE (reference sequence).

The table lists this clone with a few counts. The V gene is TRBV6-1, the J gene TRBJ1-5; D may be TRBD1 (5 bases). The CDR3 is 14 residues long. V was clipped by 3 bases and J by 3 bases, with 9 bases between them. Looked up from germline, CDR1 is MNHNS and CDR2 is SASEGT. CDR3 sequence: CASSEGGLNQPQHF. Written as DNA, the CDR3 is TGTGCCAGCAGTGAGGGGGGTCTCAATCAGCCCCAGCATTTT.

The V and J genes are TRBV5-1 and TRBJ2-3, with 13 bases lining up with TRBD2. The CDR3 has 17 amino acids. Unmatched junction bases numbered 10, after V lost 4 bases and J lost 5 bases. The germline V gene has CDR1 SGHRS and CDR2 YFSETQ. The CDR3 DNA is TGCGCCAGCAGCCCAGACAGACTAGCGGGGGGCCAAGATACGCAGTATTTT. It encodes CASSPDRLAGGQDTQYF. The entire variable domain, with the rest obtained from reference TRBV5-1 and TRBJ2-3, is as follows: KAGVTQTPRYLIKTRGQQVTLSCSPISGHRSVSWYQQTPGQGLQFLFEYFSETQRNKGNFPGRFSGRQFSNSRSEMNVSTLELGDSALYLCASSPDRLAGGQDTQYFGPGTRLTVL.

This rearrangement joins TRBV6-5 to TRBJ1-2; no firm D call. CDR1 and CDR2 (germline): MNHEY, SVGAGI. Trimming left V 6 bases short and J 8 bases short, with 16 bases between. CDR3 length: 13 residues. CDR3 loop: CASRRARFEGYTF. For the CDR3, the DNA is TGTGCCAGCAGGAGAGCACGGTTCGAAGGCTACACCTTC.

The V and J genes are TRBV25-1 and TRBJ1-2, with D tentatively TRBD1 (6 bases). CDR3 size: 13 residues. The germline V gene encodes CDR1 MGHDK and CDR2 SYGVNS. Trimming stripped 0 bases from V and 11 bases from J, with 13 bases between. The CDR3 reads CASSEYVQGLYTF. In DNA, the CDR3 is TGTGCCAGCAGTGAATATGTACAGGGTTTGTACACCTTC.

J is TRBJ2-5 and V is TRBV5-8; 9 bases are a match to TRBD1. This CDR3 contains 15 residues. V shed 4 bases and J 1 base; nucleotides not matched to a gene: 5. Germline values: CDR1 SGHTS, CDR2 YDEGEE. The CDR3 bases are TGTGCCAGCAGCCCCGGGACAGGGCCCCAAGAGACCCAGTACTTC. Amino acids: CASSPGTGPQETQYF.

This clone occurred a few times. The chain is built from TRBV27 and TRBJ2-2, with 11 bases fitting TRBD2. Per the germline V gene, CDR1 is MNHEY and CDR2 is SMNVEV (reference sequence). This CDR3 is built from 14 residues. After removal of 7 bases from V and 5 bases from J, the junction contained 3 bases not matched to a gene. The CDR3 DNA is TGTGCCAGCAAACTAGCGGGAGAGACCGGGGAGCTGTTTTTT. Residues: CASKLAGETGELFF.

The CDR3 is CASSPPIGGVGSGTFYGYTF. The CDR3, as DNA: TGCGCCAGCAGCCCACCTATAGGGGGGGTAGGCTCCGGGACTTTTTATGGCTACACCTTC. The chain combines TRBV4-1 with TRBJ1-2, with D maybe TRBD1 (6 bases). The germline V gene encodes CDR1 MGHRA and CDR2 YSYEKL. The V gene lost 4 bases and the J gene lost 5 bases, with 32 bases spanning the gap. This CDR3 has 20 amino acids.

V usage is TRBV23-1 and J usage is TRBJ1-6, with no clear D. TRBV23-1 is recorded as an ORF, its role being uncertain. Trimming pared 2 bases from V and 7 bases from J, leaving 9 bases between. This CDR3 has 14 residues. CDR3 sequence (DNA): TGCGCCAGCAGTCAACGTAGGAGAAATTCACCCCTCCACTTT. It translates to CASSQRRRNSPLHF.

The chain combines TRBV3-1 (or the pseudogene TRBV3-2) with TRBJ1-5; D unresolved. Germline-derived CDR1 and CDR2 are LGHDT and YNNKEL (reference sequence). Trimming cost V 1 base and J 4 bases, with 5 bases left between them. CDR3 length equals 13 residues. The CDR3 is CASSQVLNQPQHF. CDR3 nucleotides: TGTGCCAGCAGCCAAGTACTGAATCAGCCCCAGCATTTT.

The table lists this clone with a few counts. The V call is TRBV29-1, the J call TRBJ1-2; D is unclear. The CDR3 is 13 amino acids. The ends were cut back, 4 bases at V and 7 bases at J, with 16 bases in the middle. Germline CDR1 is SQVTM and CDR2 is ANQGSEA. The CDR3 region has the DNA TGCAGCGTTGGAGGCGACGGCCCCTCTGGCTACACCTTC. Its protein is CSVGGDGPSGYTF. Full variable domain (remainder filled in from reference TRBV29-1 and TRBJ1-2): SAVISQKPSRDICQRGTSLTIQCQVDSQVTMMFWYRQQPGQSLTLIATANQGSEATYESGFVIDKFPISRPNLTFSTLTVSNMSPEDSSIYLCSVGGDGPSGYTFGSGTRLTVV.

V usage is TRBV5-1 and J usage is TRBJ1-4; 9 bases fit TRBD1. The CDR3 runs to 14 residues. Per germline, CDR1 SGHRS and CDR2 YFSETQ. Losses at the gene ends were 5 bases for V and 8 bases for J; bases not matched to a gene: 7. CDR3 nucleotides: TGCGCCAGCAGTCAAGGGACAGGGCGCGAAAAACTGTTTTTT. Its translation: CASSQGTGREKLFF.

The chain has TRBV3-1 (or the pseudogene TRBV3-2) and TRBJ2-1; 12 bases are a match to TRBD2. The germline CDR1 and CDR2 sequences are LGHDT and YNNKEL (reference sequence). This CDR3 region has 14 residues. J lost 7 bases, V lost 4 bases, and 2 bases had no gene match. Here the CDR3 DNA reads TGTGCCAGCAGCCCCACTAGCGGGAGGAATGAGCAGTTCTTC. Translated, it gives CASSPTSGRNEQFF.

This clone was detected a few times. The chain employs TRBV18 and TRBJ2-2; D possibly corresponds to TRBD1 (6 bases). This CDR3 region has 16 residues. V was cut by 4 bases and J by 0 bases, with 12 bases left in between. Germline lookup yields CDR1 KGHSH and CDR2 LQKENI. CDR3 in amino acids: CASSLLDRSNTGELFF. The CDR3 nucleotides are TGTGCCAGCTCACTGTTGGACAGATCGAACACCGGGGAGCTGTTTTTT. Drawing the rest from reference TRBV18 and TRBJ2-2, the complete variable domain is NAGVMQNPRHLVRRRGQEARLRCSPMKGHSHVYWYRQLPEEGLKFMVYLQKENIIDESGMPKERFSAEFPKEGPSILRIQQVVRGDSAAYFCASSLLDRSNTGELFFGEGSRLTVL.

This clone was observed once. This sequence joins TRBV2 and TRBJ1-1; perhaps TRBD1 as D (5 bases). V was clipped by 6 bases and J by 5 bases, with 25 bases between them. Germline loops: CDR1 SNHLY, CDR2 FYNNEI. The CDR3 consists of 17 residues. The CDR3 nucleotides are TGTGCCAGCAGCAAAGATGGGGCAGTGGGGGGAAGAACTGAAGCTTTCTTT. This translates into CASSKDGAVGGRTEAFF.

The chain carries TRBV6-5 and TRBJ1-6; 8 nucleotides line up with TRBD1. Germline CDR1 reads MNHEY; CDR2 reads SVGAGI. J gave up 9 bases and V 0 bases, and 7 bases lay outside the gene matches. CDR3 length: 16 residues. The CDR3, as DNA: TGTGCCAGCAGTTACTCTTTCGGGCAGGGGGCTTCACCCCTCCACTTT. Translation gives CASSYSFGQGASPLHF.

This clone turned up a few times. The chain recombines TRBV18 with TRBJ1-6, with 7 bases identical to TRBD1. Germline assignment: CDR1 KGHSH and CDR2 LQKENI. The CDR3 has 14 residues. The V and J ends lost 5 bases and 7 bases, in that order; junction bases with no gene match: 5. Written as DNA, the CDR3 is TGTGCCAGCTCATCAACAGGGGTCAATTCACCCCTCCACTTT. Protein: CASSSTGVNSPLHF.